The 17 T cell receptor beta chains below were found in one sample sequenced in a study of blood T cells in healthy people across ages. The use of a sample-barcoded 5' primer and a J-beta primer mix characterized a second PCR of about 6 to 12 cycles. MiXCR, applied by TCRdb to the 5' RACE reads, yields one record per CDR3 protein. The data hold under 1,000,000 distinct CDR3 sequences, with approximately 35% observed a single time. Sequenced sample: blood. The receptors originated from a man aged 18 to 30 in good health.

As for this clonotype: Lacking the conserved final phenylalanine or tryptophan, this CDR3 likely reflects a read error. This chain uses TRBV5-1 with TRBJ1-6, with a possible D match to TRBD1 (6 bases). This CDR3 is built from 14 residues. CDR1 is SGHRS, CDR2 YFSETQ, per germline. V lost 4 bases and J lost 9, with 14 bases in between. CDR3 sequence reads: CASSLQGEGSPLHL. Here the CDR3 DNA reads TGCGCCAGCAGCCTACAGGGAGAAGGTTCACCCCTCCACCTT.

This clonotype was seen a single time. The rearrangement joins TRBV12-3 or TRBV12-4 to TRBJ2-2, with D uncertain. There are 13 residues in the CDR3. V lost 6 bases, J lost 1 base, and 6 bases lay in between. The CDR3 DNA follows: TGTGCCAGCAGACGGGTGAACACCGGGGAGCTGTTTTTT. This codes for CASRRVNTGELFF.

The V and J genes are TRBV30 and TRBJ2-7, with TRBD1 matching 7 bases. Trimming cost V 8 bases and J 0 bases; bases outside gene matches: 7. Per germline, CDR1 GTSNPN and CDR2 SVGIG (reference sequence). This CDR3 has 13 amino acids. As DNA, the CDR3 is TGTGCCCAAGGGAGACAGGGCTCCTACGAGCAGTACTTC. Amino acid sequence: CAQGRQGSYEQYF.

The chain couples TRBV7-2 to TRBJ2-3; TRBD1 matches 7 bases. In germline, CDR1 is SGHTA, CDR2 FQGNSA. The CDR3 contains 15 residues. V was clipped by 5 bases and J by 2 bases; unmatched bases: 7. CDR3 in DNA: TGTGCCAGCAGCATGGGACAGCCCTTCACAGATACGCAGTATTTT. This gives the protein CASSMGQPFTDTQYF. The complete variable domain, with remaining parts taken from reference TRBV7-2 and TRBJ2-3, reads GAGVSQSPSNKVTEKGKDVELRCDPISGHTALYWYRQSLGQGLEFLIYFQGNSAPDKSGLPSDRFSAERTGGSVSTLTIQRTQQEDSAVYLCASSMGQPFTDTQYFGPGTRLTVL.

This clonotype came up a few times. As DNA, the CDR3 is TGTGCCAGCAGCTTAGATCGGGACAGGAGCTACGAGCAGTACTTC. Protein product: CASSLDRDRSYEQYF. This chain joins TRBV7-2 and TRBJ2-7; 8 bases fit TRBD1. The CDR3 totals 15 residues. J gave up 3 bases and V 1 base, and 5 bases lay outside the gene matches. The germline V gene encodes CDR1 SGHTA and CDR2 FQGNSA.

This clonotype was found a few times. The rearrangement links TRBV10-2 to TRBJ2-1; possibly TRBD1 or TRBD2 for D (6 bases each). CDR1 and CDR2 from the germline V gene are WSHSY and SAAADI. The CDR3 runs to 15 residues. V was cut by 2 bases and J by 8 bases, with 16 bases left in between. CDR3 protein: CASSEQGHREDEQFF. DNA for the CDR3: TGCGCCAGCAGTGAGCAGGGTCACAGGGAGGATGAGCAGTTCTTC.

The genes are TRBV4-3 and TRBJ1-2; possibly TRBD1 for D (5 bases). The germline gives CDR1 LGHNA, CDR2 YSLEER. CDR3 length: 14 residues. V dropped 4 bases and J dropped 4 bases, with 13 bases sitting between them. The CDR3 DNA is TGCGCCAGCAGCCCTGCGTGGGGGGGCTATGGCTACACCTTC. Its translation is CASSPAWGGYGYTF.

This clonotype was detected many times. The chain couples TRBV6-2 or TRBV6-3 to TRBJ2-1; 11 bases agree with TRBD2. The CDR3 has 17 residues. V trimming: 7 bases; J trimming: 6 bases; junction bases outside the gene matches: 14. Germline assignment: CDR1 MNHEY and CDR2 SVGEGT. CDR3 region: CASTPWLAGGRVNEQFF. In DNA, the CDR3 is TGTGCCAGCACCCCGTGGCTAGCGGGGGGCAGGGTCAATGAGCAGTTCTTC.

Only a few counts were recorded for this clonotype. This chain uses TRBV21-1 with TRBJ1-1; the listed D gene, TRBD1, was not tested against the DNA. TRBV21-1 is classified as a pseudogene. The CDR3 has 14 amino acids. The CDR3 sequence is CASRPQGGNTEAFF. The CDR3, as DNA: TGTGCCAGCAGGCCACAGGGGGGGAACACTGAAGCTTTCTTT.

This clonotype was seen a handful of times. This rearrangement joins TRBV7-2 to TRBJ1-2; D perhaps matches TRBD1 (6 bases). Trimming removed 0 bases from V and 4 bases from J, with 12 bases in between. The germline V gene has CDR1 SGHTA and CDR2 FQGNSA. The CDR3 runs 15 residues. This CDR3 reads CASSLALGTSYGYTF. The CDR3 region has the DNA TGTGCCAGCAGCTTAGCGCTAGGGACAAGCTATGGCTACACCTTC. The full variable domain, rest sourced from reference TRBV7-2 and TRBJ1-2, is GAGVSQSPSNKVTEKGKDVELRCDPISGHTALYWYRQSLGQGLEFLIYFQGNSAPDKSGLPSDRFSAERTGGSVSTLTIQRTQQEDSAVYLCASSLALGTSYGYTFGSGTRLTVV.

This clonotype appeared once. This sequence joins TRBV7-2 and TRBJ2-1; D not certain. The CDR3 length is 15 residues. Germline CDR1 SGHTA, CDR2 FQGNSA. The V end lost 3 bases, the J end lost 4 bases, and 13 bases lay between the germline ends. Here the CDR3 reads CASSFAHPNYNEQFF. The DNA for the CDR3 is TGTGCCAGCAGCTTCGCGCATCCGAATTACAATGAGCAGTTCTTC.

Ten or more counts support this clonotype. J is TRBJ2-1 and V is TRBV12-3 or TRBV12-4; 9 nucleotides match TRBD2. The CDR3 runs 16 residues. The trim removed 6 bases at V and 7 bases at J, leaving 13 bases unmatched. CDR3 sequence reads: CASSLSSGGVGNEQFF. The CDR3 DNA sequence: TGTGCCAGCAGCCTCAGTAGCGGGGGCGTCGGGAATGAGCAGTTCTTC.

The chain links TRBV6-5 to TRBJ1-6, with 7 positions matching TRBD1. The V gene's germline CDR1 is MNHEY and CDR2 SVGAGI. The CDR3 contains 14 residues. V shed 9 bases and J 10 bases; nucleotides not matched to a gene: 12. CDR3 DNA sequence: TGTGCCAGTCATCAGGGGGGGGGACTCTCACCCCTCCACTTT. Its translation is CASHQGGGLSPLHF.

This clonotype was seen a handful of times. A much more abundant neighbour one base away suggests this may be a read error. The J gene is TRBJ2-5, the V gene TRBV7-2; 7 nucleotides agree with TRBD1. Germline V gene sequence: CDR1 SGHTA, CDR2 FQGNSA. Trimming cost V 2 bases and J 3 bases; bases outside gene matches: 3. This CDR3 has 14 residues. CDR3 DNA: TGTGCCAGCAGCTTAATCGGGACAGAAGAGACCCAGTACTTC. Protein sequence: CASSLIGTEETQYF.

This clonotype was seen more than once but under ten times. The J gene is TRBJ2-1, the V gene TRBV20-1; TRBD2 matches at 10 bases. Germline CDR1 DFQATT, CDR2 SNEGSKA (reference sequence). The CDR3 has 14 residues. V gave up 0 bases and J gave up 10 bases; unmatched junction bases: 6. The CDR3 protein is CSARDLGLAKEQFF. DNA of the CDR3: TGCAGTGCTAGAGACCTGGGACTAGCGAAGGAGCAGTTCTTC.

The CDR3 sequence is CSFGDRGLSNYGYTF. The CDR3 DNA reads TGCAGTTTCGGGGACAGGGGGCTTTCCAACTATGGCTACACCTTC. This rearrangement joins TRBV20-1 to TRBJ1-2; 12 bases are a match to TRBD1. The J segment lost 2 bases and the V segment lost 8 bases, leaving 9 bases of the junction unmatched. Germline CDR1 reads DFQATT; CDR2 reads SNEGSKA (reference sequence). The CDR3 runs to 15 residues.

V gene TRBV2 combines with J gene TRBJ2-2; no clear D gene. This CDR3 region has 13 residues. The V end was cut by 3 bases, the J end by 5 bases, with 7 bases between. Germline loops: CDR1 SNHLY, CDR2 FYNNEI. CDR3 amino acids: CASSDTLTGELFF. CDR3 nucleotides: TGTGCCAGCAGTGATACCTTAACCGGGGAGCTGTTTTTT.